The entry below describes one T cell receptor (beta chain). Its antigen is unknown. This specimen belongs to a study of cytomegalovirus exposure and HLA in healthy donors. Study-wide results and caveats: For cytomegalovirus status, the classifier reportedly gave diagnoses with high specificity and sensitivity. Researchers left out some V segments, among them TRBV6-2 and TRBV6-3, as indistinguishable.

PCR involved 60 Vbeta and 13 Jbeta primers. Method: immunoSEQ multiplex PCR; TCRdb's copy keeps in-frame clones and lacks some. This table has about 140,000 clones, about 76% appearing once. There are 13 residues in the CDR3. Looked up from germline, CDR1 is LNHDA and CDR2 is SQIVND (reference sequence). V lost 7 bases and J lost 0, with 7 bases in between. The sample taken for sequencing was PBMCs. The sequence was obtained from a female donor in good health and CMV-seronegative. The rearrangement joins TRBV19 to TRBJ2-1; a weak D match, TRBD1 (6 bases). The CDR3 region has the DNA TGTGCCAGTAAGGGGGTCTCCTACAATGAGCAGTTCTTC. Translating it yields CASKGVSYNEQFF. Full variable domain (outside the CDR3, taken from reference TRBV19 and TRBJ2-1): DGGITQSPKYLFRKEGQNVTLSCEQNLNHDAMYWYRQDPGQGLRLIYYSQIVNDFQKGDIAEGYSVSREKKESFPLTVTSAQKNPTAFYLCASKGVSYNEQFFGPGTRLTVL.